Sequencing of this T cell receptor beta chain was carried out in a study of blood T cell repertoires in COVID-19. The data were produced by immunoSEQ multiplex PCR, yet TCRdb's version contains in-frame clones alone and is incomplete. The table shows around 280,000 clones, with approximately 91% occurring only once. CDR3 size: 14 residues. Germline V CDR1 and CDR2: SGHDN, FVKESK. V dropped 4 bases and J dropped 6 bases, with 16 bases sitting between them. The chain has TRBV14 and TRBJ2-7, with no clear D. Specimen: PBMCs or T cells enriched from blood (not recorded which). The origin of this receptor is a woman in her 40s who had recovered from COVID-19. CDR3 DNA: TGTGCCAGCAGCCTACTACCACTAATGGGCGAGCAGTACTTC. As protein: CASSLLPLMGEQYF.